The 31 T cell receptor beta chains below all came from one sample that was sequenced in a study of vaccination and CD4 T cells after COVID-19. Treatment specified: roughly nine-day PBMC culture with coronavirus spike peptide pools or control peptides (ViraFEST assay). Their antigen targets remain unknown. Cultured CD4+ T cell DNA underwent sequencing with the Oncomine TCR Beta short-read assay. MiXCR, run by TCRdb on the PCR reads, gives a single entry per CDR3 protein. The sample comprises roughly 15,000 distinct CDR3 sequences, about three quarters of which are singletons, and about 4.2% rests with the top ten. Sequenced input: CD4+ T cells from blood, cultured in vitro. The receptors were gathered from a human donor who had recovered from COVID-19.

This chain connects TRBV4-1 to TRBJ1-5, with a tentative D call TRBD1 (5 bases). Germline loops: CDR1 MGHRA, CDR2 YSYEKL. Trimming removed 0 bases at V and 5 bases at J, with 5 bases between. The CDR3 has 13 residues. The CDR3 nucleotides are TGCGCCAGCAGCCAAGACAGGGATCAGCCCCAGCATTTT. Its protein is CASSQDRDQPQHF.

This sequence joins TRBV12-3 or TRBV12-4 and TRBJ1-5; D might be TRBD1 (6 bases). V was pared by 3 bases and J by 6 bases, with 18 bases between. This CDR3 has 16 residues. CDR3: CASSFIMGARSQPQHF. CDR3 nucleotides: TGTGCCAGCAGTTTCATCATGGGGGCCAGGAGTCAGCCCCAGCATTTT.

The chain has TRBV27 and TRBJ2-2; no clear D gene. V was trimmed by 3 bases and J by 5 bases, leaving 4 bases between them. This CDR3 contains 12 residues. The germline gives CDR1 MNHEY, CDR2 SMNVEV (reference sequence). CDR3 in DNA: TGTGCCAGCAGTTTTAGGACCGGGGAGCTGTTTTTT. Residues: CASSFRTGELFF.

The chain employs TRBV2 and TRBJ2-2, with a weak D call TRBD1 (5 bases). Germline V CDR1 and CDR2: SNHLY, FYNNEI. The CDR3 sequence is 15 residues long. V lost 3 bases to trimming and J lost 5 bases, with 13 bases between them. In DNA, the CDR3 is TGTGCCAGCAGTGACCAGGGAAGGAGAACCGGGGAGCTGTTTTTT. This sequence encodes CASSDQGRRTGELFF.

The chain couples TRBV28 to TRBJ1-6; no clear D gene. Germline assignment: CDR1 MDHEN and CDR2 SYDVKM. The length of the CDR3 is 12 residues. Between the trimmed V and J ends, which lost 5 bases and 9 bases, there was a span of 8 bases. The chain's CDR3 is CASSPPISPLHF. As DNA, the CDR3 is TGTGCCAGCAGTCCACCGATTTCACCCCTCCACTTT.

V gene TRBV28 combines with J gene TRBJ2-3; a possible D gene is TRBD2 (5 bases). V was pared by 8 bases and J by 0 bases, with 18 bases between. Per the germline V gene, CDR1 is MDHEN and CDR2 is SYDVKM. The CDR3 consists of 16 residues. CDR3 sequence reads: CASHPWGVSSTDTQYF. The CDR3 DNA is TGTGCCAGCCACCCCTGGGGAGTTTCCAGCACAGATACGCAGTATTTT. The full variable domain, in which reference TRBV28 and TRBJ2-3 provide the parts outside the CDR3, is DVKVTQSSRYLVKRTGEKVFLECVQDMDHENMFWYRQDPGLGLRLIYFSYDVKMKEKGDIPEGYSVSREKKERFSLILESASTNQTSMYLCASHPWGVSSTDTQYFGPGTRLTVL.

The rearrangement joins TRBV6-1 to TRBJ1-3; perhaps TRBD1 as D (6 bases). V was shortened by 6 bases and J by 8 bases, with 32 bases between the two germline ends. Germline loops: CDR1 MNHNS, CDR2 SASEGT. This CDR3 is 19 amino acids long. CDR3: CASRGGGVRLASRIYTIYF. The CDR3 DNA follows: TGTGCCAGCAGAGGAGGGGGGGTCAGGTTGGCTTCTAGGATATACACCATATATTTT.

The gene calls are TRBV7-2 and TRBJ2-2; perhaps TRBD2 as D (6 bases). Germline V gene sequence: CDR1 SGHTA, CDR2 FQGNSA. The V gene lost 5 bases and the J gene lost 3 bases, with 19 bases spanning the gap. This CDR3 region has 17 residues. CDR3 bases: TGTGCCAGCAGCCAAGGACGGCGCGGGGCCCACACCGGGGAGCTGTTTTTT. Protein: CASSQGRRGAHTGELFF. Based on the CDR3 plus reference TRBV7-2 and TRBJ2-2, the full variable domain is GAGVSQSPSNKVTEKGKDVELRCDPISGHTALYWYRQSLGQGLEFLIYFQGNSAPDKSGLPSDRFSAERTGGSVSTLTIQRTQQEDSAVYLCASSQGRRGAHTGELFFGEGSRLTVL.

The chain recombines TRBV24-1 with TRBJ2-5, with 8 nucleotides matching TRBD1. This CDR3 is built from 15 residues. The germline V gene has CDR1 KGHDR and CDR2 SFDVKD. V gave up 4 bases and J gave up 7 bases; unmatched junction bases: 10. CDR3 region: CATSDPQGQVTTQYF. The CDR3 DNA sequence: TGTGCCACCAGTGACCCCCAGGGACAGGTGACGACCCAGTACTTC.

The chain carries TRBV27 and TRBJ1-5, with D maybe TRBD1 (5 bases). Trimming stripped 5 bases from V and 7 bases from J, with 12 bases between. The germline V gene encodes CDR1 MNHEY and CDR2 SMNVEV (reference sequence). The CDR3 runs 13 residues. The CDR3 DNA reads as TGTGCCAGCAGTGGGGGAGGGAGGCAGCCCCAGCATTTT. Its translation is CASSGGGRQPQHF.

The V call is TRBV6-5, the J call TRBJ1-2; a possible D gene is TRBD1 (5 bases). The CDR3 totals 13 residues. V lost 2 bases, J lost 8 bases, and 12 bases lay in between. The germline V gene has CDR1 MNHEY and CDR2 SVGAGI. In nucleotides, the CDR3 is TGTGCCAGCAGTTACGGGGCAGGCCTGGGCTACACCTTC. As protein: CASSYGAGLGYTF.

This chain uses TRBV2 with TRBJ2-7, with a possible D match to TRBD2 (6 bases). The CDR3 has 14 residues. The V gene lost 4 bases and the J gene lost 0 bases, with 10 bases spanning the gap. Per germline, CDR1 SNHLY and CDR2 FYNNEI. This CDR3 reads CASSVEGSSYEQYF. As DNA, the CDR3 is TGTGCCAGCAGTGTGGAGGGTTCCTCCTACGAGCAGTACTTC.

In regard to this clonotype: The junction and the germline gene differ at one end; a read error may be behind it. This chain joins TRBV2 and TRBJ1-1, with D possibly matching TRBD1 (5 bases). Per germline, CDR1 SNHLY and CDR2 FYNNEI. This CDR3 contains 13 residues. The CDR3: CASSEPGVARTSF. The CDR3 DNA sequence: TGTGCCAGCAGTGAACCGGGGGTGGCACGAACCTCCTTT.

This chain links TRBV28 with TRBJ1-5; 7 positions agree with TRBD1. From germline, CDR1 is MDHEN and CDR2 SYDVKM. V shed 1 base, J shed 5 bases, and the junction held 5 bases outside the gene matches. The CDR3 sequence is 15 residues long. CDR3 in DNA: TGTGCCAGCAGTTTATTGGGACAGAACTATCAGCCCCAGCATTTT. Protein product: CASSLLGQNYQPQHF.

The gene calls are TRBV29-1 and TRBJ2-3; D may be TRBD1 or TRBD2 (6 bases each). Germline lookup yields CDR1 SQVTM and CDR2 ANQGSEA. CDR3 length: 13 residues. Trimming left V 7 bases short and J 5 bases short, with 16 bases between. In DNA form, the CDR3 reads TGCAGCGCCGGGGGCGGAGCAGGAGATACGCAGTATTTT. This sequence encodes CSAGGGAGDTQYF.

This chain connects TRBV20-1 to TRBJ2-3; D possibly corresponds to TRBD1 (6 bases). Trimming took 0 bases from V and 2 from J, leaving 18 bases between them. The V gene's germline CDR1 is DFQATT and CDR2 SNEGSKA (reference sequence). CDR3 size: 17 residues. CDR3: CSARDPVRTDLTDTQYF. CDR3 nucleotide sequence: TGCAGTGCTAGAGACCCTGTCAGGACAGACCTCACAGATACGCAGTATTTT.

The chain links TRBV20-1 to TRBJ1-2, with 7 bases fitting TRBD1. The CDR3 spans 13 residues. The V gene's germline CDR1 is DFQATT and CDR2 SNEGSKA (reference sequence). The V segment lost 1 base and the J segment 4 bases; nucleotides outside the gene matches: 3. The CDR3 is CSARAGTVYGYTF. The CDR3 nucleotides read TGCAGTGCTAGAGCGGGGACAGTCTATGGCTACACCTTC.

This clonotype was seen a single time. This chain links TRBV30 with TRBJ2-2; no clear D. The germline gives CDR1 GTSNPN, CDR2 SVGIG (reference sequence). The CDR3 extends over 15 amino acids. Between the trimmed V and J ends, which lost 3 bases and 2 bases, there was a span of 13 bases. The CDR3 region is CAWRTQPLNTGELFF. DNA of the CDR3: TGTGCCTGGAGGACACAGCCCTTAAACACCGGGGAGCTGTTTTTT.

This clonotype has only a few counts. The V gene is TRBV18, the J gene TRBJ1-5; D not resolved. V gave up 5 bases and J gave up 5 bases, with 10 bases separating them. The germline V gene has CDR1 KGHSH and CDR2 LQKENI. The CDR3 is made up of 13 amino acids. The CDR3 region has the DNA TGTGCCAGCTCAGACGGGGTTTATCAGCCCCAGCATTTT. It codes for CASSDGVYQPQHF.

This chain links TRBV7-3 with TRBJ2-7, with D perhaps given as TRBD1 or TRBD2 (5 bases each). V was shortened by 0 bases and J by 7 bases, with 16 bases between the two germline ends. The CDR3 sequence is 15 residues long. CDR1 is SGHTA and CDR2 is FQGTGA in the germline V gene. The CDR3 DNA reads TGTGCCAGCAGCTTAACCCCCCTTGGGACCGGGGAGCAGTACTTC. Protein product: CASSLTPLGTGEQYF.

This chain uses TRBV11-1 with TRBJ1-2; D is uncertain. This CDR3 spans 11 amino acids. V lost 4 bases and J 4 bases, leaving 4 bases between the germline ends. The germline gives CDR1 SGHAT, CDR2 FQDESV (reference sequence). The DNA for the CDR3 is TGTGCCAGCAGCTCCGGCTATGGCTACACCTTC. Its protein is CASSSGYGYTF.

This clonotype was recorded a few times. CDR3 in DNA: TGTGCCAGCAGTAAGTACCGCAAAGTTCAAGAGACCCAGTACTTC. Protein: CASSKYRKVQETQYF. The chain joins TRBV6-1 to TRBJ2-5, with D hard to call. With 5 bases removed from V and 2 bases from J, the gap between germline ends came to 15 bases. The CDR3 runs to 15 residues. Germline V gene lookup returns CDR1 MNHNS and CDR2 SASEGT.

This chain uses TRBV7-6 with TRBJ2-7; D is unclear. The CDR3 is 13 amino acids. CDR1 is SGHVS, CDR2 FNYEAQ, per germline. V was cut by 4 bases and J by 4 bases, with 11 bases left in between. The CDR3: CASSYRVAYEQYF. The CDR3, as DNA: TGTGCCAGCAGCTATCGTGTAGCATACGAGCAGTACTTC.

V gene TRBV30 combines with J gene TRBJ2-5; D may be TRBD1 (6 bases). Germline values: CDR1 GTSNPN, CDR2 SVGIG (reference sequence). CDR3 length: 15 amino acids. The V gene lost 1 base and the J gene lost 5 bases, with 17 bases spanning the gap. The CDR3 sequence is CAWSAGAGVGETQYF. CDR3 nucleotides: TGTGCCTGGAGTGCCGGCGCAGGGGTCGGGGAGACCCAGTACTTC. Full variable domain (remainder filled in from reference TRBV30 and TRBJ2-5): SQTIHQWPATLVQPVGSPLSLECTVEGTSNPNLYWYRQAAGRGLQLLFYSVGIGQISSEVPQNLSASRPQDRQFILSSKKLLLSDSGFYLCAWSAGAGVGETQYFGPGTRLLVL.

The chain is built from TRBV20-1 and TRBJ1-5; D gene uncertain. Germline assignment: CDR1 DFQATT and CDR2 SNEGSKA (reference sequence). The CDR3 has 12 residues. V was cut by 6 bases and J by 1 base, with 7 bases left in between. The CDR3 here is CSAQSSNQPQHF. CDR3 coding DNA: TGCAGTGCGCAGAGCAGCAATCAGCCCCAGCATTTT.

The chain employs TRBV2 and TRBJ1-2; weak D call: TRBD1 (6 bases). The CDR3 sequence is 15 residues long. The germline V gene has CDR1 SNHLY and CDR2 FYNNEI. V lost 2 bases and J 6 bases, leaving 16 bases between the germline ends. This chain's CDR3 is CASSESGRGLNGYTF. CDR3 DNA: TGTGCCAGCAGTGAATCGGGCAGGGGTCTGAATGGCTACACCTTC.

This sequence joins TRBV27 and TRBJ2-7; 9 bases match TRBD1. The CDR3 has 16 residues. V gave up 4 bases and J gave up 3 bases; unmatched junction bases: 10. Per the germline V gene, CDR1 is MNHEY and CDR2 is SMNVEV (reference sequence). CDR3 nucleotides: TGTGCCAGCAGTTACAGGGGGCGGCCCGGGAGCTACGAGCAGTACTTC. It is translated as CASSYRGRPGSYEQYF.

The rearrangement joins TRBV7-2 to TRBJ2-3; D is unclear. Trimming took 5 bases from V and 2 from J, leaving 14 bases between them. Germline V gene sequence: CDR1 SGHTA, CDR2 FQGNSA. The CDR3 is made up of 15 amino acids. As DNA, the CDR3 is TGTGCCAGCAGCACCACTTCGACATTCACAGATACGCAGTATTTT. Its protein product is CASSTTSTFTDTQYF.

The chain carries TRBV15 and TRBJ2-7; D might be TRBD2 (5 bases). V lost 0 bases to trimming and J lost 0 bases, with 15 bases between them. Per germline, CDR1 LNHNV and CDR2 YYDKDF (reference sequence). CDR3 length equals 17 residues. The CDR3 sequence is CATSRDKFQRSSYEQYF. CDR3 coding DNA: TGTGCCACCAGCAGAGATAAATTCCAGCGGAGCTCCTACGAGCAGTACTTC.

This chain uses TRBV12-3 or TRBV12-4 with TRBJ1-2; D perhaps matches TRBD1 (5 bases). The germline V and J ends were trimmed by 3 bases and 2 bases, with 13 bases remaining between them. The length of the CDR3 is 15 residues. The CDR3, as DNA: TGTGCCAGCAGTTTGGTAGGGGCTGCGAACTATGGCTACACCTTC. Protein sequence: CASSLVGAANYGYTF.

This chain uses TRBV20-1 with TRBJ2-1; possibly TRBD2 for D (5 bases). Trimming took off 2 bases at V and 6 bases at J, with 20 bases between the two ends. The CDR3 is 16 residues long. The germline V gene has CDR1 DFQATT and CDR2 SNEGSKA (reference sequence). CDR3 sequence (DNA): TGCAGTGCTAGATCCTTGGAGCGGTGGTTTGGCAATGAGCAGTTCTTC. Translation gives CSARSLERWFGNEQFF.